This entry describes one T cell receptor beta chain. The table came from immunoSEQ multiplex PCR; TCRdb's copy has only in-frame clones and leaves some out. Here the sample spans around 100,000 clones, 96% being singletons. Germline-derived CDR1 and CDR2 are MNHNS and SASEGT. V trimming: 2 bases; J trimming: 7 bases; junction bases outside the gene matches: 10. CDR3 length: 16 amino acids. The data were obtained in a study of technical replicates of blood from a handful of donors. The chain joins TRBV6-1 to TRBJ2-3; 9 bases line up with TRBD2. Sequenced input: T cells isolated from PBMCs. This clonotype was sampled from a human donor in good health. Here the CDR3 DNA reads TGTGCCAGCAGTGAAAGGGCGGGGGGGGCCCGAAATACGCAGTATTTT. As protein: CASSERAGGARNTQYF.